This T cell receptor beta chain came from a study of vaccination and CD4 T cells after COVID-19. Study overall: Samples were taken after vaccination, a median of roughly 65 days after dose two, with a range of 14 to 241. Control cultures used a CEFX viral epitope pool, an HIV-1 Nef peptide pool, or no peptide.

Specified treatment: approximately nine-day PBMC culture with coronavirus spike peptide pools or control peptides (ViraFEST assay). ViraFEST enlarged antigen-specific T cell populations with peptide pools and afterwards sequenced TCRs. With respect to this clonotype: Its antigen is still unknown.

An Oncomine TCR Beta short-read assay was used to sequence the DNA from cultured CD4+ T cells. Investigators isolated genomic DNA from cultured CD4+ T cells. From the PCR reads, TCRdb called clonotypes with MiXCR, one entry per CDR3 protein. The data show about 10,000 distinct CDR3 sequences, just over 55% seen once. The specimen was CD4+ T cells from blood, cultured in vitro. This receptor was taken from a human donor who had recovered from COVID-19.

The CDR3 nucleotides read TGTGCCAGCAGTGCGGGGGACAGCCGTCTCAATCAGCCCCAGCATTTT. Its protein is CASSAGDSRLNQPQHF. The V gene is TRBV2, the J gene TRBJ1-5; TRBD1 agrees at 7 bases. CDR3 length equals 16 residues. Germline V gene sequence: CDR1 SNHLY, CDR2 FYNNEI. The trim removed 4 bases at V and 3 bases at J, leaving 9 bases unmatched.